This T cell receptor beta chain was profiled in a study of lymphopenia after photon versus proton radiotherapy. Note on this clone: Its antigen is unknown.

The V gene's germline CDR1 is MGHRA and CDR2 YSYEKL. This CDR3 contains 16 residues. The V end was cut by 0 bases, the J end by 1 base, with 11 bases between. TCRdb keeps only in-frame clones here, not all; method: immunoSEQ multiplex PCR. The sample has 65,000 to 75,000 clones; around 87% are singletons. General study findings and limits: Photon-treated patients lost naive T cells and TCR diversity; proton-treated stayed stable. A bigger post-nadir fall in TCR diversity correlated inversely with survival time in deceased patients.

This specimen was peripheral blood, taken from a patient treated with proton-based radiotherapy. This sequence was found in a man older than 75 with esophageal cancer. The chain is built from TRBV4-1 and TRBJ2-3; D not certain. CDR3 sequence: CASSQETSLRTDTQYF. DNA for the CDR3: TGCGCCAGCAGCCAAGAGACGTCTCTGCGCACAGATACGCAGTATTTT.